One sample yielded the 28 T cell receptor beta chains listed below, sequenced in a study of blood T cell repertoires in COVID-19. Assay: immunoSEQ multiplex PCR; the TCRdb copy retains only in-frame clones and omits some. The sample consists of roughly 160,000 clones, around 90% of them appearing once. The sample was peripheral blood. These receptors were obtained from a man aged 50-59 years who had recovered from COVID-19.

The chain uses TRBV5-3 and TRBJ1-1, with D possibly matching TRBD1 (6 bases). TRBV5-3 is an ORF for which the function is uncertain. This CDR3 contains 14 residues. Trimming took 2 bases from V and 2 from J, leaving 10 bases between them. CDR3: CARSFRTANTEAFF. In nucleotides, the CDR3 is TGTGCCAGAAGCTTTCGGACAGCCAACACTGAAGCTTTCTTT.

DNA of the CDR3: TGTGCCACTAACAGACAGGGGACGAACACCGGGGAGCTGTTTTTT. Residues: CATNRQGTNTGELFF. This chain joins TRBV6-5 and TRBJ2-2; 8 bases agree with TRBD1. Germline V gives CDR1 MNHEY, CDR2 SVGAGI. The V and J ends lost 10 bases and 0 bases, in that order; junction bases with no gene match: 7. The CDR3 spans 15 residues.

This clone was observed a few times. The chain employs TRBV6-7 and TRBJ2-7, with 8 bases matching TRBD2. TRBV6-7 falls under the ORF class, with uncertain function. Trimming cost V 7 bases and J 3 bases; bases outside gene matches: 8. The CDR3 covers 14 residues. CDR3 loop: CASNNGGGHYEQYF. For the CDR3, the DNA is TGTGCCAGCAATAACGGGGGGGGACACTACGAGCAGTACTTC.

The V call is TRBV6-6, the J call TRBJ1-2, with D unclear. V dropped 4 bases and J dropped 2 bases, with 8 bases sitting between them. Germline CDR1 MNHNY, CDR2 SVGAGI (reference sequence). This CDR3 contains 13 residues. This CDR3 reads CASSFEVNYGYTF. The CDR3 DNA sequence: TGTGCCAGCAGTTTTGAGGTGAACTATGGCTACACCTTC.

This clone was recorded only once. CDR3 bases: TGTGCCAGCAGCCTGGTTATGACAGGGGGTGGCTATGGCCTCACCTTC. Its protein product is CASSLVMTGGGYGLTF. The chain employs TRBV5-8 and TRBJ1-2; 9 nucleotides line up with TRBD1. The CDR3 totals 16 residues. J was trimmed by 13 bases and V by 4 bases; bases with no gene match: 20. Per the germline V gene, CDR1 is SGHTS and CDR2 is YDEGEE.

This sequence joins TRBV29-1 and TRBJ2-5; a weak D match, TRBD2 (6 bases). The germline V and J ends were trimmed by 1 base and 4 bases, with 10 bases remaining between them. The CDR3 is made up of 13 amino acids. Germline V lookup: CDR1 SQVTM, CDR2 ANQGSEA. The CDR3, as DNA: TGCAGCGTTGAAGGGAGGGGAGGAGAGACCCAGTACTTC. Its protein is CSVEGRGGETQYF. Full variable domain (missing parts from reference TRBV29-1 and TRBJ2-5): SAVISQKPSRDICQRGTSLTIQCQVDSQVTMMFWYRQQPGQSLTLIATANQGSEATYESGFVIDKFPISRPNLTFSTLTVSNMSPEDSSIYLCSVEGRGGETQYFGPGTRLLVL.

V usage is TRBV7-9 and J usage is TRBJ1-1; 7 bases fit TRBD1. CDR3 size: 14 residues. Germline V gene lookup returns CDR1 SEHNR and CDR2 FQNEAQ (reference sequence). The ends lost 2 bases at V and 1 base at J; junction bases unmatched: 1. This CDR3 reads CASSLTGANTEAFF. CDR3 nucleotides: TGTGCCAGCAGCTTAACAGGGGCGAACACTGAAGCTTTCTTT.

This rearrangement joins TRBV9 to TRBJ2-7; D is possibly TRBD1 (6 bases). The CDR3 runs to 16 residues. V lost 2 bases and J 0 bases, leaving 15 bases between the germline ends. Germline assignment: CDR1 SGDLS and CDR2 YYNGEE. CDR3 nucleotides: TGTGCCAGCAGCGTCTCTACAGGACAGAACTCCTACGAGCAGTACTTC. Translation: CASSVSTGQNSYEQYF.

CDR3 protein: CASSPMGGRDEKLFF. CDR3 bases: TGTGCCAGCAGCCCCATGGGGGGAAGGGATGAAAAACTGTTTTTT. V usage is TRBV7-9 and J usage is TRBJ1-4; a weak D match, TRBD1 (5 bases). This CDR3 has 15 amino acids. From germline, CDR1 is SEHNR and CDR2 FQNEAQ (reference sequence). Trimming pared 5 bases from V and 6 bases from J, leaving 16 bases between.

The rearrangement links TRBV7-2 to TRBJ1-5; a weak D match, TRBD1 (5 bases). With 5 bases removed from V and 9 bases from J, the gap between germline ends came to 14 bases. The CDR3 is 13 residues long. CDR1 is SGHTA, CDR2 FQGNSA, per germline. This CDR3 reads CASSLSGEGPQHF. CDR3 in DNA: TGTGCCAGCAGCCTCTCGGGGGAGGGGCCCCAGCATTTT.

CDR3 in DNA: TGTGCCAGCAGCCAAGATCTGTCACGAGGGAACACCATATATTTT. This translates into CASSQDLSRGNTIYF. This rearrangement joins TRBV3-1 (or the pseudogene TRBV3-2) to TRBJ1-3; D is ambiguous. Trimming left V 0 bases short and J 7 bases short, with 13 bases between. The CDR3 runs to 15 residues. Per the germline V gene, CDR1 is LGHDT and CDR2 is YNNKEL (reference sequence).

This clone was recorded a few times. The CDR3 DNA follows: TGTGCCACCAGTGAACCACAGGGACGGTACACTGAAGCTTTCTTT. Translation: CATSEPQGRYTEAFF. The V and J genes are TRBV24-1 and TRBJ1-1; TRBD1 might be the D (6 bases). The CDR3 runs 15 residues. Trimming shortened V by 4 bases and J by 3 bases, and 14 bases separated the two germline ends. Germline values: CDR1 KGHDR, CDR2 SFDVKD.

The chain recombines TRBV15 with TRBJ2-7; TRBD1 matches at 8 bases. The J segment lost 5 bases and the V segment lost 3 bases, leaving 15 bases of the junction unmatched. This CDR3 contains 17 residues. Germline CDR1 is LNHNV and CDR2 is YYDKDF (reference sequence). CDR3 DNA: TGTGCCACCAGCAGGACAGGGGCGGGCCACCCCGGGGACGAGCAGTACTTC. Its protein is CATSRTGAGHPGDEQYF.

Only a few counts were recorded for this clone. The CDR3 nucleotides read TGTGCCAGCAATACAGGGTTGAGCGAGCAGTACTTC. Translated: CASNTGLSEQYF. The rearrangement joins TRBV2 to TRBJ2-7; the D gene is possibly TRBD1 (6 bases). The germline V gene encodes CDR1 SNHLY and CDR2 FYNNEI. The CDR3 runs 12 residues. The V and J ends lost 7 bases and 6 bases respectively, with 13 bases between them.

The rearrangement joins TRBV28 to TRBJ1-1; D remains unclear. V lost 3 bases to trimming and J lost 0 bases, with 8 bases between them. The CDR3 runs 14 residues. CDR1 and CDR2 (germline): MDHEN, SYDVKM. The CDR3 loop is CASSFAGMNTEAFF. For the CDR3, the DNA is TGTGCCAGCAGTTTCGCAGGCATGAACACTGAAGCTTTCTTT.

This sequence joins TRBV5-5 and TRBJ2-1; no firm D call. Germline assignment: CDR1 SGHKS and CDR2 YYEKEE (reference sequence). Deletions cut 0 bases from V and 4 bases from J, with 5 bases between. The CDR3 length is 13 residues. Here the CDR3 DNA reads TGTGCCAGCAGCTTGGGAGTTTACAATGAGCAGTTCTTC. As protein: CASSLGVYNEQFF.

This chain links TRBV29-1 with TRBJ2-7, with 12 bases identical to TRBD2. The V gene's germline CDR1 is SQVTM and CDR2 ANQGSEA. V gave up 6 bases and J gave up 6 bases; unmatched junction bases: 3. The CDR3 covers 12 residues. CDR3 DNA: TGCAGCGTCCTACTAGCGGGGGGCGAGCAGTACTTC. This translates into CSVLLAGGEQYF.

The CDR3 bases are TGTGCCAGCACCCTGAGGGGGCCTGGCACAGATACGCAGTATTTT. It is translated as CASTLRGPGTDTQYF. The chain employs TRBV5-4 and TRBJ2-3, with 7 positions matching TRBD1. Germline-derived CDR1 and CDR2 are SGHNT and YYREEE (reference sequence). V shed 6 bases and J 1 base; nucleotides not matched to a gene: 8. The CDR3 is made up of 15 amino acids.

V is TRBV5-1 and J is TRBJ1-2; no firm D call. Between the trimmed V and J ends, which lost 0 bases and 8 bases, there was a span of 8 bases. The length of the CDR3 is 12 residues. CDR1 SGHRS and CDR2 YFSETQ come from the germline V gene. The CDR3 region has the DNA TGCGCCAGCAGCTTGGACGGGGTAGGCTACACCTTC. It codes for CASSLDGVGYTF.

The chain combines TRBV5-1 with TRBJ2-3; TRBD1 aligns across 10 bases. Trimming took 3 bases from V and 0 from J; bases not matched to a gene: 1. The CDR3 contains 15 residues. Looked up from germline, CDR1 is SGHRS and CDR2 is YFSETQ. The CDR3 loop reads CASSSGQGSTDTQYF. The DNA for the CDR3 is TGCGCCAGCAGCTCGGGACAGGGGAGCACAGATACGCAGTATTTT.

The gene calls are TRBV4-1 and TRBJ2-3; TRBD2 might be the D (6 bases). CDR3 length equals 14 residues. V lost 1 base, J lost 5 bases, and 10 bases lay in between. Germline V gene sequence: CDR1 MGHRA, CDR2 YSYEKL. The CDR3 here is CASSQVSGGDTQYF. The DNA for the CDR3 is TGCGCCAGCAGCCAAGTATCCGGGGGAGATACGCAGTATTTT.

This rearrangement joins TRBV9 to TRBJ2-2, with TRBD2 identical over 10 bases. Germline loops: CDR1 SGDLS, CDR2 YYNGEE. The CDR3 loop spans 15 amino acids. V lost 2 bases to trimming and J lost 4 bases; unmatched junction nucleotides: 2. The DNA for the CDR3 is TGTGCCAGCAGCGTCAGGACTAGCGGCACCGGGGAGCTGTTTTTT. As protein: CASSVRTSGTGELFF.

This chain uses TRBV5-1 with TRBJ1-3; perhaps TRBD1 as D (5 bases). Trimming stripped 4 bases from V and 0 bases from J, with 11 bases between. This CDR3 is built from 15 residues. CDR1 and CDR2 (germline): SGHRS, YFSETQ. The DNA of the CDR3 is TGCGCCAGCAGCGGCAGGGAGGGCTCTGGAAACACCATATATTTT. Its translation: CASSGREGSGNTIYF.

Only a few counts were recorded for this clone. This sequence joins TRBV11-2 and TRBJ1-2; a possible D gene is TRBD1 (5 bases). Germline CDR1 SGHAT, CDR2 FQNNGV. V shed 2 bases and J shed 8 bases, with 9 bases lying between them. The CDR3 has 12 residues. The CDR3 bases are TGTGCCAGCAGCTTATCGGGGGGAGGCTACACCTTC. Its translation is CASSLSGGGYTF. The full variable domain, with the rest looked up from reference TRBV11-2 and TRBJ1-2, is EAGVAQSPRYKIIEKRQSVAFWCNPISGHATLYWYQQILGQGPKLLIQFQNNGVVDDSQLPKDRFSAERLKGVDSTLKIQPAKLEDSAVYLCASSLSGGGYTFGSGTRLTVV.

The rearrangement links TRBV5-5 to TRBJ2-3; 7 bases match TRBD1. Germline V gene sequence: CDR1 SGHKS, CDR2 YYEKEE (reference sequence). The trim removed 0 bases at V and 3 bases at J, leaving 4 bases unmatched. This CDR3 has 15 amino acids. The CDR3 DNA reads TGTGCCAGCAGCTTGGAGGGGGCGAGGACAGATACGCAGTATTTT. Protein sequence: CASSLEGARTDTQYF.

This sequence joins TRBV28 and TRBJ2-7; D is uncertain. The CDR3 has 13 residues. Trimming pared 3 bases from V and 9 bases from J, leaving 15 bases between. Germline lookup yields CDR1 MDHEN and CDR2 SYDVKM. CDR3 amino acids: CASSLQTPRGQYF. CDR3 nucleotide sequence: TGTGCCAGCAGTTTGCAAACCCCAAGAGGGCAGTACTTC.

The chain is built from TRBV28 and TRBJ1-5, with 7 bases that match TRBD1. CDR1 is MDHEN and CDR2 is SYDVKM in the germline V gene. With 4 bases clipped from V and 1 base from J, the junction kept 4 bases outside the gene matches. The CDR3 spans 15 residues. CDR3 sequence: CASSWGQSSNQPQHF. The CDR3 region has the DNA TGTGCCAGCAGTTGGGGACAGTCGAGCAATCAGCCCCAGCATTTT.

V and J are TRBV5-1 and TRBJ2-3, with D perhaps TRBD2 (6 bases). CDR1 and CDR2 from the germline V gene are SGHRS and YFSETQ. The CDR3 is 16 amino acids. V lost 2 bases, J lost 1 base, and 14 bases lay in between. Here the CDR3 DNA reads TGCGCCAGCAGCTTATACGCACCGGGGGGCACAGATACGCAGTATTTT. This gives the protein CASSLYAPGGTDTQYF.